This TCR beta chain was retrieved from a study of CD8+ T cells in alopecia areata. Comments on this clone: Antigen specificity is unknown.

V trimming: 3 bases; J trimming: 4 bases; junction bases outside the gene matches: 5. Germline-derived CDR1 and CDR2 are MGHDK and SYGVNS. The CDR3 covers 14 residues. Findings and limits, study-wide: Against the mouse data, patients shared TCRs less clearly, possibly for HLA reasons. The study found higher clonality in lesional than normal scalp, especially in alopecia totalis/universalis. Scalp sample sequencing also detects resident alphabeta T cells of normal skin.

Following extraction, RNA underwent reverse transcription to cDNA, which served as the sequencing template. Clones were read by immunoSEQ multiplex PCR, and TCRdb kept only the in-frame ones, dropping some. This sample has about 130,000 clones, with roughly 50% found just once. Peripheral blood and lesional scalp punch biopsies came from alopecia areata patients. This sequence was found in a human donor with alopecia areata. Sequencing used CD4+ T cells sorted from blood, obtained at week 0. The genes are TRBV25-1 and TRBJ2-5; 7 positions agree with TRBD2. This chain's CDR3 is CASSEGGGSETQYF. CDR3 DNA: TGTGCCAGCAGTGAGGGCGGGGGATCAGAGACCCAGTACTTC.